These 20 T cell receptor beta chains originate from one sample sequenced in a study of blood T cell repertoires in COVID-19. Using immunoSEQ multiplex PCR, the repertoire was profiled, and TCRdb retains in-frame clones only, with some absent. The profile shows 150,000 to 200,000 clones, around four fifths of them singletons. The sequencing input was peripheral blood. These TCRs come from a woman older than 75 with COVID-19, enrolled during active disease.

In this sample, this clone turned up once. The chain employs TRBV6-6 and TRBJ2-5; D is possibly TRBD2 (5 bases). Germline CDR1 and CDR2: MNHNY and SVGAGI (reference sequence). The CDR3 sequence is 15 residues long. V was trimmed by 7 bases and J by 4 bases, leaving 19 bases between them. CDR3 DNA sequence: TGTGCCAGCACCTTAGGACTCACCCGCGGAGAGACCCAGTACTTC. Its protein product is CASTLGLTRGETQYF.

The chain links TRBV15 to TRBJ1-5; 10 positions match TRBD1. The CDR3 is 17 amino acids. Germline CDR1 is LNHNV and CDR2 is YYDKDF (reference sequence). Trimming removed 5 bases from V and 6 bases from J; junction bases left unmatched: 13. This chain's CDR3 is CATSGRQGQGSTQPQHF. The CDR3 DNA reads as TGTGCCACCAGCGGGAGGCAGGGACAGGGGTCGACTCAGCCCCAGCATTTT.

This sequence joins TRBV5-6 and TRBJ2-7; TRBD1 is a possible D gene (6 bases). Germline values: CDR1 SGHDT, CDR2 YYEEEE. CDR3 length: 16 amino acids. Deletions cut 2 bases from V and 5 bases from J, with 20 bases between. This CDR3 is CASSLTRAGRGDEQYF. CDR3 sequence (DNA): TGTGCCAGCAGCTTAACGCGAGCAGGCAGGGGCGACGAGCAGTACTTC.

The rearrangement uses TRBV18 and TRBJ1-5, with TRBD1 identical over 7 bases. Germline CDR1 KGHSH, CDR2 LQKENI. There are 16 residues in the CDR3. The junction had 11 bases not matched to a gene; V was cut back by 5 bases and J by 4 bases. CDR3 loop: CASSAIQGWFNQPQHF. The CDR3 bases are TGTGCCAGCTCAGCAATACAGGGGTGGTTTAATCAGCCCCAGCATTTT.

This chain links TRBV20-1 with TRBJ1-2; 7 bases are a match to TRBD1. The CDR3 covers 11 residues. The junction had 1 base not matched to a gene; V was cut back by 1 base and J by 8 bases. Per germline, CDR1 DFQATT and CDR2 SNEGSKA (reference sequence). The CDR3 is CSARGDRGYTF. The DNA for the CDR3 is TGCAGTGCTAGAGGGGACAGAGGCTACACCTTC.

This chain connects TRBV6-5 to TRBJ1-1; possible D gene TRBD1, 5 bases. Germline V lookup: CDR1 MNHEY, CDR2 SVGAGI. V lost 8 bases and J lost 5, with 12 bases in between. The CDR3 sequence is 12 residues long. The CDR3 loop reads CASRGSVTEAFF. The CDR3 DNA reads TGTGCCAGCCGGGGGTCGGTTACTGAAGCTTTCTTT.

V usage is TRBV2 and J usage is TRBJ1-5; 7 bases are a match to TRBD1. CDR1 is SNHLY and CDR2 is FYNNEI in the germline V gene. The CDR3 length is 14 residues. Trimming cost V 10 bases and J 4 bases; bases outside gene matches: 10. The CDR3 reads CATGTDTSNQPQHF. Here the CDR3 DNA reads TGTGCCACCGGGACAGACACCTCGAATCAGCCCCAGCATTTT.

The CDR3 is CASSAGQRYGRAFF. In DNA form, the CDR3 reads TGTGCCAGCAGTGCGGGACAGCGCTACGGTAGAGCTTTCTTT. The chain joins TRBV2 to TRBJ1-1; 7 positions match TRBD1. The germline V gene has CDR1 SNHLY and CDR2 FYNNEI. V trimming: 4 bases; J trimming: 10 bases; junction bases outside the gene matches: 12. This CDR3 is built from 14 residues.

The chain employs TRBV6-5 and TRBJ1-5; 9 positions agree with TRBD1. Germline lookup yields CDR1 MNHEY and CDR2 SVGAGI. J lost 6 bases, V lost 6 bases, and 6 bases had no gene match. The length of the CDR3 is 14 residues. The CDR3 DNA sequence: TGTGCCAGCAGGCGGGGACAGGGATCTCAGCCCCAGCATTTT. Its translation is CASRRGQGSQPQHF.

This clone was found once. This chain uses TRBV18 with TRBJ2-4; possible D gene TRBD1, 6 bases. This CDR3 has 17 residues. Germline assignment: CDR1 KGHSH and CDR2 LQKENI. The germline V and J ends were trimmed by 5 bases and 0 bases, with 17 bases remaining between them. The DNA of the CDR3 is TGTGCCAGCTCATCGCCCCCAGGGGCCCTAGCCAAAAACATTCAGTACTTC. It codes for CASSSPPGALAKNIQYF.

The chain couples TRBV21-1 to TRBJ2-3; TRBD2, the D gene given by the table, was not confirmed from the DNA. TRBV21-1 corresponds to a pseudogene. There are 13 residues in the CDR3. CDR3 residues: CASSKWSMDTQYF. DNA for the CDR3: TGTGCCAGCAGCAAATGGTCTATGGATACGCAGTATTTT.

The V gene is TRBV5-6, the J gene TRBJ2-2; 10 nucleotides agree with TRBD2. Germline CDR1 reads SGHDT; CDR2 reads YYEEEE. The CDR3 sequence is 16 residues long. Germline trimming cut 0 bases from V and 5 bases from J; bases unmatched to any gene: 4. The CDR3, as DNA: TGTGCCAGCAGCTTGGGGCTAGCGGGAGTAACCGGGGAGCTGTTTTTT. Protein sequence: CASSLGLAGVTGELFF.

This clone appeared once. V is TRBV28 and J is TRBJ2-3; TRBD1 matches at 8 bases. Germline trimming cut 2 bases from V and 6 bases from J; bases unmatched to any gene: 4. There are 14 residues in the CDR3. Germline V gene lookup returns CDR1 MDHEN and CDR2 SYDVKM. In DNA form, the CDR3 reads TGTGCCAGCAGTTTAATCGACAGGGGCGATACGCAGTATTTT. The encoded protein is CASSLIDRGDTQYF.

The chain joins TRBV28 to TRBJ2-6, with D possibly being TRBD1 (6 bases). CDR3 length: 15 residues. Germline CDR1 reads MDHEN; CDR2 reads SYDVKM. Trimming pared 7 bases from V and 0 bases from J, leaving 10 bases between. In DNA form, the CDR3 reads TGTGCCAGCAAGGGGGTTAACTCTGGGGCCAACGTCCTGACTTTC. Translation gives CASKGVNSGANVLTF.

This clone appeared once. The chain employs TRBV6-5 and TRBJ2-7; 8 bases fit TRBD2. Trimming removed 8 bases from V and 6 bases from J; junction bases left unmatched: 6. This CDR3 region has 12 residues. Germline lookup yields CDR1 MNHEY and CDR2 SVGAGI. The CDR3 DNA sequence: TGTGCCAGCCGCCTGACTAGCGCCGAGCAGTACTTC. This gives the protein CASRLTSAEQYF.

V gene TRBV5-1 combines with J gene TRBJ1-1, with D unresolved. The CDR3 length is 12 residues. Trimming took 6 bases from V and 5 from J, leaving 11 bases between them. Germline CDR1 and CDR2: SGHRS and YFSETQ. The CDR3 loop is CASTDEGTEAFF. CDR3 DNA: TGCGCCAGCACCGACGAGGGAACTGAAGCTTTCTTT.

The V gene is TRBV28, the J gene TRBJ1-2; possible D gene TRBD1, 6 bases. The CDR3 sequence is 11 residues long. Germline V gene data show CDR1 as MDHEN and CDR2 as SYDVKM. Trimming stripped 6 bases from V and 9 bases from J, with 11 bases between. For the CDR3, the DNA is TGTGCCAGCAGAAAGGGGGTGCGCTACACCTTC. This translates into CASRKGVRYTF.

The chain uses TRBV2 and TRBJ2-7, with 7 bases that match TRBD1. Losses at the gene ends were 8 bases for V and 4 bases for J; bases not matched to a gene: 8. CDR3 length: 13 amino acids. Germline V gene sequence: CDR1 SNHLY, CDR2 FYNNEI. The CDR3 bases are TGTGCCAGCGGGGGCCAGGGGGTGTACGAGCAGTACTTC. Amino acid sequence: CASGGQGVYEQYF.

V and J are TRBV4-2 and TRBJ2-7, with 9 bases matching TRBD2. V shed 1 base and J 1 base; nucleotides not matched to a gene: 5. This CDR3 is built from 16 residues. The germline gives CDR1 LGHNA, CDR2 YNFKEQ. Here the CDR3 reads CASSQVAGGQSYEQYF. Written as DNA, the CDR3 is TGTGCCAGCAGCCAAGTCGCGGGGGGGCAATCCTACGAGCAGTACTTC.

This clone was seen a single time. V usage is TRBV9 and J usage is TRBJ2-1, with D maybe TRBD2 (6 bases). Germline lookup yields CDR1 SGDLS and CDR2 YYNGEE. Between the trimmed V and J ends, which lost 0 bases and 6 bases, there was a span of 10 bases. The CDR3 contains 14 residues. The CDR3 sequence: CASSVVAESNEQFF. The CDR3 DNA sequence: TGTGCCAGCAGCGTAGTAGCGGAGTCCAATGAGCAGTTCTTC.